The rows below give T cell receptor beta chains drawn from one sample of a study of PD-1 blockade in classical Hodgkin lymphoma. Libraries were prepared by immunoSEQ multiplex PCR; TCRdb keeps only in-frame clonotypes and omits some of them. The data contain roughly 35,000 clones, about 90% of them seen just once; the ten biggest clones take up 7% to 8%. The source material was peripheral blood mononuclear cells (PBMCs), sampled before the second cycle of nivolumab. These receptor sequences come from a human donor with classical Hodgkin lymphoma. CDR3s include the opening cysteine and the closing phenylalanine or tryptophan. The order of the fields is V gene, D gene, clone size, J gene, CDR3 protein, CDR3 DNA. The D gene is left open where the match is weak. Size values are once, few and many counts, or a class for expanded clones, and some rows have none.

v_gene: TRBV7-7
d_gene: .
abundance: .
j_gene: TRBJ2-3
CDR3aa: CASSLRTAPGDTQYF
CDR3nt: TGTGCTAGCAGCTTGAGGACTGCCCCAGGAGATACGCAGTATTTT

v_gene: TRBV27
d_gene: TRBD1
abundance: .
j_gene: TRBJ2-7
CDR3aa: CASSWGQGGYEQYF
CDR3nt: TGTGCCAGCAGTTGGGGACAGGGTGGGTACGAGCAGTACTTC

v_gene: TRBV6-5
d_gene: .
abundance: .
j_gene: TRBJ1-1
CDR3aa: CASQGRRALNTEAFF
CDR3nt: TGTGCCAGCCAGGGTCGAAGGGCACTGAACACTGAAGCTTTCTTT

v_gene: TRBV10-1
d_gene: TRBD2
abundance: few
j_gene: TRBJ2-1
CDR3aa: CASSDLAGVLNEQFF
CDR3nt: TGCGCCAGCAGCGATTTAGCGGGAGTCCTCAATGAGCAGTTCTTC

v_gene: TRBV7-7
d_gene: .
abundance: once
j_gene: TRBJ2-2
CDR3aa: CASSLRGDLTGELFF
CDR3nt: TGTGCTAGCAGCTTAAGGGGGGATCTAACCGGGGAGCTGTTTTTT

v_gene: TRBV11-3
d_gene: .
abundance: .
j_gene: TRBJ2-3
CDR3aa: CASSPSPTDTQYF
CDR3nt: TGTGCCAGCAGCCCTAGTCCCACAGATACGCAGTATTTT

v_gene: TRBV9
d_gene: TRBD2
abundance: .
j_gene: TRBJ2-3
CDR3aa: CASSLTYTGTSGRAQYF
CDR3nt: TGTGCCAGCAGCCTAACCTACACCGGGACTAGCGGGAGAGCGCAGTATTTT

v_gene: TRBV19
d_gene: .
abundance: .
j_gene: TRBJ2-3
CDR3aa: CASSPQEAILHDTQYF
CDR3nt: TGTGCCAGTAGTCCCCAGGAAGCTATCCTACATGATACGCAGTATTTT

v_gene: TRBV7-7
d_gene: TRBD1
abundance: .
j_gene: TRBJ2-5
CDR3aa: CASSLVGTDRETQYF
CDR3nt: TGTGCTAGCAGCTTAGTTGGGACAGACCGAGAGACCCAGTACTTC

v_gene: TRBV7-9
d_gene: .
abundance: .
j_gene: TRBJ1-1
CDR3aa: CASSLVSLNTEAFF
CDR3nt: TGTGCCAGCAGCTTAGTCAGTCTGAACACTGAAGCTTTCTTT

v_gene: TRBV29-1
d_gene: TRBD1
abundance: .
j_gene: TRBJ1-2
CDR3aa: CSVRFRDSRNYGYTF
CDR3nt: TGCAGCGTTAGATTCCGGGACAGCAGAAACTATGGCTACACCTTC

v_gene: TRBV4-2
d_gene: .
abundance: .
j_gene: TRBJ2-1
CDR3aa: CASSQVSRSRSSYNEQFF
CDR3nt: TGTGCCAGCAGCCAAGTTTCTAGGAGCAGAAGCTCCTACAATGAGCAGTTCTTC

v_gene: TRBV7-9
d_gene: .
abundance: few
j_gene: TRBJ2-7
CDR3aa: CASSLLEYEQYF
CDR3nt: TGTGCCAGCAGCTTATTGGAATACGAGCAGTACTTC

v_gene: TRBV15
d_gene: .
abundance: .
j_gene: TRBJ1-4
CDR3aa: CATSRGSLGPLGEKLFF
CDR3nt: TGTGCCACCAGCAGAGGTAGCCTGGGTCCTTTGGGTGAAAAACTGTTTTTT

v_gene: TRBV5-6
d_gene: TRBD1
abundance: .
j_gene: TRBJ2-1
CDR3aa: CASSLGSGGYNEQFF
CDR3nt: TGTGCCAGCAGCTTGGGGTCAGGGGGCTACAATGAGCAGTTCTTC

v_gene: TRBV28
d_gene: .
abundance: .
j_gene: TRBJ1-2
CDR3aa: CASSPRGYGYTF
CDR3nt: TGTGCCAGCAGTCCCCGTGGCTATGGCTACACCTTC

v_gene: TRBV10-1
d_gene: TRBD2
abundance: .
j_gene: TRBJ2-1
CDR3aa: CASSDPGGRGGNNEQFF
CDR3nt: TGCGCCAGCAGTGACCCCGGGGGGAGGGGAGGAAACAATGAGCAGTTCTTC

v_gene: TRBV6-5
d_gene: .
abundance: .
j_gene: TRBJ2-6
CDR3aa: CASSYLAGANVLTF
CDR3nt: TGTGCCAGCAGTTACTTAGCTGGGGCCAACGTCCTGACTTTC

v_gene: TRBV6-4
d_gene: .
abundance: .
j_gene: TRBJ2-3
CDR3aa: CASSGHTDTQYF
CDR3nt: TGTGCCAGCAGTGGCCACACAGATACGCAGTATTTT

v_gene: TRBV7-8
d_gene: .
abundance: .
j_gene: TRBJ2-2
CDR3aa: CASSLPGAITGELFF
CDR3nt: TGTGCCAGCAGCTTACCAGGGGCAATCACCGGGGAGCTGTTTTTT

v_gene: TRBV10-3
d_gene: TRBD1
abundance: .
j_gene: TRBJ2-6
CDR3aa: CAISGGQGARGYVLTF
CDR3nt: TGTGCCATCAGCGGAGGACAGGGGGCCCGGGGGTACGTCCTGACTTTC

v_gene: TRBV5-4
d_gene: .
abundance: .
j_gene: TRBJ1-1
CDR3aa: CASSQHMNTEAFF
CDR3nt: TGTGCCAGCAGCCAACATATGAACACTGAAGCTTTCTTT

v_gene: TRBV19
d_gene: .
abundance: .
j_gene: TRBJ2-1
CDR3aa: CASRARDLSYNEQFF
CDR3nt: TGTGCCAGTAGGGCCCGGGACTTAAGCTACAATGAGCAGTTCTTC

v_gene: TRBV29-1
d_gene: .
abundance: .
j_gene: TRBJ2-1
CDR3aa: CSVEAALYNEQFF
CDR3nt: TGCAGCGTTGAAGCCGCACTCTACAATGAGCAGTTCTTC

v_gene: TRBV20-1
d_gene: .
abundance: .
j_gene: TRBJ2-1
CDR3aa: CSARGDEQFF
CDR3nt: TGCAGTGCTAGAGGAGATGAGCAGTTCTTC

v_gene: TRBV15
d_gene: .
abundance: .
j_gene: TRBJ2-1
CDR3aa: CATSRDPGSSYNEQFF
CDR3nt: TGTGCCACCAGCAGAGATCCAGGTAGCTCCTACAATGAGCAGTTCTTC

v_gene: TRBV6-6
d_gene: .
abundance: .
j_gene: TRBJ2-3
CDR3aa: CASSHTDTQYF
CDR3nt: TGTGCCAGCAGTCACACAGATACGCAGTATTTT

v_gene: TRBV5-1
d_gene: .
abundance: .
j_gene: TRBJ1-3
CDR3aa: CASRRQGQENTIYF
CDR3nt: TGCGCCAGCAGAAGGCAGGGTCAGGAAAACACCATATATTTT

v_gene: TRBV19
d_gene: .
abundance: .
j_gene: TRBJ2-2
CDR3aa: CASSIAGTHTGELFF
CDR3nt: TGTGCCAGTAGTATAGCGGGGACTCACACCGGGGAGCTGTTTTTT

v_gene: TRBV14
d_gene: .
abundance: .
j_gene: TRBJ2-7
CDR3aa: CASSRPRGTPSEQYF
CDR3nt: TGTGCCAGCAGCCGACCCCGAGGGACCCCCAGCGAGCAGTACTTC

v_gene: TRBV30
d_gene: .
abundance: .
j_gene: TRBJ1-4
CDR3aa: CAWGTGKTNEKLFF
CDR3nt: TGTGCCTGGGGAACAGGGAAAACTAATGAAAAACTGTTTTTT

v_gene: TRBV23-1
d_gene: TRBD1
abundance: .
j_gene: TRBJ2-1
CDR3aa: CASRGYRGISYNEQFF
CDR3nt: TGCGCCAGCAGAGGATACAGGGGAATCTCCTACAATGAGCAGTTCTTC

v_gene: TRBV6-5
d_gene: .
abundance: .
j_gene: TRBJ1-6
CDR3aa: CASSLTRRNSPLHF
CDR3nt: TGTGCCAGCAGCCTCACTCGGAGGAATTCACCCCTCCACTTT

v_gene: TRBV30
d_gene: TRBD1
abundance: .
j_gene: TRBJ2-7
CDR3aa: CAWTPGQGYEQYF
CDR3nt: TGTGCCTGGACCCCGGGACAGGGTTACGAGCAGTACTTC

v_gene: TRBV11-3
d_gene: TRBD1
abundance: .
j_gene: TRBJ2-7
CDR3aa: CASSTRRDRERIYEQYF
CDR3nt: TGTGCCAGCAGCACTAGAAGGGACAGGGAAAGAATTTACGAGCAGTACTTC

v_gene: TRBV9
d_gene: TRBD2
abundance: once
j_gene: TRBJ2-1
CDR3aa: CASSVAAGEGDEQFF
CDR3nt: TGTGCCAGCAGCGTAGCCGCGGGAGAGGGAGATGAGCAGTTCTTC

v_gene: TRBV7-8
d_gene: .
abundance: .
j_gene: TRBJ2-7
CDR3aa: CASSLASGTREQYF
CDR3nt: TGTGCCAGCAGCTTAGCCTCCGGGACCCGCGAGCAGTACTTC

v_gene: TRBV5-1
d_gene: .
abundance: .
j_gene: TRBJ2-5
CDR3aa: CASSLGHSVQETQYF
CDR3nt: TGCGCCAGCAGCTTGGGACACTCGGTCCAAGAGACCCAGTACTTC

v_gene: TRBV4-1
d_gene: TRBD2
abundance: .
j_gene: TRBJ2-5
CDR3aa: CASSLRLAGESTFKETQYF
CDR3nt: TGCGCCAGCAGCCTAAGACTAGCGGGAGAGTCTACTTTCAAAGAGACCCAGTACTTC

v_gene: TRBV6-5
d_gene: TRBD1
abundance: .
j_gene: TRBJ2-5
CDR3aa: CASRETGTGLETQYF
CDR3nt: TGTGCCAGCAGGGAAACCGGGACAGGGTTGGAGACCCAGTACTTC

v_gene: TRBV5-1
d_gene: TRBD2
abundance: .
j_gene: TRBJ2-1
CDR3aa: CASSMGLAGIHEQFF
CDR3nt: TGCGCCAGCAGTATGGGACTAGCGGGTATCCATGAGCAGTTCTTC

v_gene: TRBV7-9
d_gene: .
abundance: .
j_gene: TRBJ1-6
CDR3aa: CASSKSNSPLHF
CDR3nt: TGTGCCAGCAGCAAATCGAACTCACCCCTCCACTTT

v_gene: TRBV29-1
d_gene: TRBD1
abundance: .
j_gene: TRBJ2-1
CDR3aa: CSVDRDSRTGEQFF
CDR3nt: TGCAGCGTGGATAGGGACAGTCGCACCGGTGAGCAGTTCTTC

v_gene: TRBV4-2
d_gene: TRBD2
abundance: .
j_gene: TRBJ2-7
CDR3aa: CASSQVSGSAYEQYF
CDR3nt: TGTGCCAGCAGCCAAGTTAGCGGGAGTGCCTACGAGCAGTACTTC

v_gene: TRBV5-1
d_gene: .
abundance: few
j_gene: TRBJ2-7
CDR3aa: CASSLGTYEQYF
CDR3nt: TGCGCCAGCAGCTTAGGAACATACGAGCAGTACTTC

v_gene: TRBV11-2
d_gene: TRBD2
abundance: .
j_gene: TRBJ2-2
CDR3aa: CASSRLAGGTGELFF
CDR3nt: TGTGCCAGCAGCCGACTAGCGGGAGGCACCGGGGAGCTGTTTTTT

v_gene: TRBV5-4
d_gene: .
abundance: .
j_gene: TRBJ2-5
CDR3aa: CASSLDPQETQYF
CDR3nt: TGTGCCAGCAGCTTGGATCCCCAGGAGACCCAGTACTTC

v_gene: TRBV18
d_gene: TRBD1
abundance: .
j_gene: TRBJ2-7
CDR3aa: CASSPRDRSSYEQYF
CDR3nt: TGTGCCAGCTCACCACGGGACAGATCGTCCTACGAGCAGTACTTC

v_gene: TRBV7-2
d_gene: .
abundance: .
j_gene: TRBJ2-7
CDR3aa: CASSFNPRSYEQYF
CDR3nt: TGTGCCAGCAGCTTTAATCCTCGGTCCTACGAGCAGTACTTC

v_gene: TRBV28
d_gene: TRBD1
abundance: .
j_gene: TRBJ2-7
CDR3aa: CASSSGTARSYEQYF
CDR3nt: TGTGCCAGCAGTTCCGGGACAGCCCGCTCCTACGAGCAGTACTTC